This T cell receptor (beta chain) emerged from a study of shared clonotypes between healthy human individuals (dated by TCRdb to 2018 to 2020). Regarding the study in general: A couple of women and three men aged 18 to 49 years were included in the cohort. Per donor, three plates each were used for CD4 naive and CD4 memory, two for CD8 naive, and one for CD8 memory. To estimate repertoire size and how much clonotypes are shared between individuals, the study performed deep sequencing of blood TCR repertoires from a handful of healthy adults. To increase sequencing depth and limit assay-specific biases, TCR repertoire library preparation and sequencing were carried out by different laboratories using diverse techniques. Leukapheresis yielded between about 0.85 and 10 billion PBMCs per donor. The research as a whole found: Incomplete sequencing was indicated by rarefaction of sorted-subset datasets, despite the large sequencing depth. Only blood was sampled, and tissue TCR repertoires likely differ from those in blood. Higher generation probabilities were observed for clonotypes shared by all four sorted-subset donors than for non-shared clonotypes. Based on pairwise subsampling, the degree of clonotype sharing among donors was expected to be affected by sequencing depth. Larger estimated clonotype richness was generally found for naive subsets than for memory subsets. Approximately 4.8% of naive CD4, 3.5% of naive CD8, roughly 2.4% of memory CD4, and about 0.4% of memory CD8 clonotypes were shared across a few donors. The small number of donors limited the genetic and exposure-history diversity represented.

Concerning this clone itself: Its binding antigen is unknown. Base quality data are lacking; no much larger clone is found one base away.

Cut back by 2 bases and 3 bases, the V and J ends lie 11 bases apart. The CDR3 holds 15 amino acids from the cysteine to the phenylalanine. CDR3 DNA is the only sequence kept; it has 45 bases, read in frame from the first base. CDR1 and CDR2, looked up from the germline V gene, are MNHNS and SASEGT. Donors were healthy HIV-negative adults with no recently reported acute infections or vaccinations. Only Caucasian adults living in Nashville, Tennessee, USA were represented among the donors. Magnetic negative selection was used to enrich CD4+ T cells, after which naive cells were positively selected on CD45RA and the negative fraction became the memory subset. Blood was collected by leukapheresis, and PBMCs were isolated by Ficoll-Histopaque density gradient centrifugation and then cryopreserved in liquid nitrogen vapor phase. Analytical flow cytometry was used to check the purity and quantity of each magnetically sorted T cell population. Each sorted fraction had its genomic DNA isolated and then quantified by UV absorbance on a Nanodrop 2000c.

TCR CDR3 regions were amplified from genomic DNA by multiplex PCR using the deep immunoSEQ assay. For each cell subset, the extracted genomic DNA was distributed evenly across all wells of several immunoSEQ 96-well plates, and each plate served as one replicate. For sorted subsets, about 200 ng genomic DNA, equal to 30,000 or so T cell genomes, was loaded into each replicate PCR. The purified libraries were quantified using a Qubit 3.0 fluorometer, sized with a Bioanalyzer 2100, and then quantified again using the KAPA Library Quantification kit. A separate single-read 150-cycle Illumina NextSeq 550 flow cell was used to sequence each immunoSEQ 96-well plate. Per the authors' processing: The immunoSEQ output contained only junctional sequences without quality scores, so filtering could not match that applied to full-length reads. Sequences were annotated with PyIR, a Python wrapper for IgBLAST v1.9, and V/J genes and CDR3 were assigned using IMGT germline references. Reads were filtered out if the reads had weak V/J assignments (E-value above 1e-6), no CDR3, stop codons, out-of-frame junctions, or ambiguous translated residues. V3J clonotypes were defined as sequences sharing the same inferred V gene, J gene, and CDR3 amino acid sequence. Percentage overlap between repertoires was computed as shared unique clonotypes divided by the size of the smaller repertoire. RTK rarefaction, the Chao1 estimator, and Recon v2.1 estimates of unobserved clonotypes were used to assess repertoire richness. OLGA was used to compute generation probabilities for all TCRbeta clonotypes that the gDNA method yielded from a few donors. TCRdb obtained this table from immuneACCESS and retained in-frame rearrangements with V and J assigned. These tables miss some clones; where compared with another copy, unresolved V genes account for less than half of the shortfall, and the remainder is unexplained. The V and J calls and clone size were taken over from that table, and D and trimming were inferred from the DNA. For this sample there are some 680,000 clones; about 80% appear just once. In total, the top ten clones hold around 1.8% of the sample.

The sample comprised memory CD4+ T cells sorted from blood. In light of the paper, this sample's cell subset or site label describes: CD45RA-negative fraction. This TCR derives from a woman aged 25 to 39 in good health. The chain employs TRBV6-1 and TRBJ2-1; the D region possibly corresponds to TRBD2 (5 bases align). The CDR3 is CASSELTSYYNEQFF. The nucleotide sequence is TGTGCCAGCAGTGAATTAACTAGTTACTACAATGAGCAGTTCTTC.